This is a list of T cell receptor beta chains from one sample in a study of blood T cell repertoires in COVID-19. The protocol was immunoSEQ multiplex PCR, while the TCRdb copy is restricted to in-frame clones and leaves out a portion. The sample has 140,000 or so clones, approximately 78% seen once. The material sequenced was peripheral blood. Every receptor here comes from a woman older than 75 with acute or convalescent COVID-19. The CDR3 runs from the conserved cysteine through the conserved F or W. D genes are given only for firm matches. Not all rows give a size; the values are once, few, many and, for expanded clones, a class.

clone_size,d_call,j_call,v_call,cdr3_aa,cdr3_nt
once,.,TRBJ2-7,TRBV11-2,CASRQVRGKSYEQYF,TGTGCCAGCCGCCAGGTCCGGGGTAAATCCTACGAGCAGTACTTC
.,.,TRBJ1-1,TRBV19,CASSFGGPNTEAFF,TGTGCCAGTAGTTTTGGGGGCCCCAACACTGAAGCTTTCTTT
.,.,TRBJ1-1,TRBV4-1,CASSSTGFRVSMNTEAFF,TGCGCCAGCAGCTCCACAGGGTTTCGAGTTTCAATGAACACTGAAGCTTTCTTT
.,TRBD1,TRBJ2-7,TRBV6-5,CASRRGQVFSYEQYF,TGTGCCAGCAGACGGGGACAGGTATTCTCCTACGAGCAGTACTTC
.,.,TRBJ2-7,TRBV5-6,CASSLGQQGYEQYF,TGTGCCAGCAGCTTGGGTCAACAGGGATACGAGCAGTACTTC
.,TRBD2,TRBJ2-7,TRBV19,CASSLGGGDEQYF,TGTGCCAGTAGCCTCGGCGGGGGGGACGAGCAGTACTTC
.,TRBD2,TRBJ2-7,TRBV28,CASSLASGGAFYEQYF,TGTGCCAGCAGTTTAGCTAGCGGGGGGGCCTTCTACGAGCAGTACTTC
.,.,TRBJ1-3,TRBV3-1/TRBV3-2,CASSTTQVISGNTIYF,TGTGCCAGCAGCACTACACAGGTTATCTCTGGAAACACCATATATTTT
.,.,TRBJ2-3,TRBV2,CASLERGGGNTQYF,TGTGCCAGCCTCGAGCGTGGAGGCGGAAATACGCAGTATTTT
.,TRBD1,TRBJ1-1,TRBV5-6,CASSLAPDRRSEAFF,TGTGCCAGCAGCTTGGCCCCGGACAGGAGGTCTGAAGCTTTCTTT
.,.,TRBJ1-2,TRBV7-9,CASSPTYSNYGYTF,TGTGCCAGCAGCCCAACTTACAGTAACTATGGCTACACCTTC
.,.,TRBJ2-2,TRBV18,CASSRQETGELFF,TGTGCCAGCTCACGACAGGAAACCGGGGAGCTGTTTTTT
once,.,TRBJ1-5,TRBV19,CASTPGTQPNQPQHF,TGTGCCAGTACCCCCGGGACTCAGCCTAATCAGCCCCAGCATTTT
once,.,TRBJ1-2,TRBV5-1,CASSLALAGSYGYTF,TGCGCCAGCAGCTTGGCTCTCGCGGGGAGCTATGGCTACACCTTC